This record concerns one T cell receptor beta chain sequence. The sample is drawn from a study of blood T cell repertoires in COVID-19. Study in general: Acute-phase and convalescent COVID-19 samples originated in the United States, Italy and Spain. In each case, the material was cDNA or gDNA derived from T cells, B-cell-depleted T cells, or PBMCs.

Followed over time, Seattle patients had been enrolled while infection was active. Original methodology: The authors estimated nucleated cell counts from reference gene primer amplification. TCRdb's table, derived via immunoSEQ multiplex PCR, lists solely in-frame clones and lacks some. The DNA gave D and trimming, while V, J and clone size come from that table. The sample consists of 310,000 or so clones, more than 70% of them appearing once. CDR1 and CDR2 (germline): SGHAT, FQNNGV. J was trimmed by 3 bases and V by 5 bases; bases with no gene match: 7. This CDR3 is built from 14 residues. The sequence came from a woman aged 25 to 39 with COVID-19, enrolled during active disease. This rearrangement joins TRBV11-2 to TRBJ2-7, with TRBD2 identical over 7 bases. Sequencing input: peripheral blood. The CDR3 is CASSARLAIYEQYF. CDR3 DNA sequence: TGTGCCAGCAGCGCCAGACTAGCTATCTACGAGCAGTACTTC.